Shown below are 27 T cell receptor beta chains from a single sample sequenced in a study of neurological immune-mediated disorders. The time point was: longitudinal time-point 1 (baseline). TCRdb reprocessed the 5' RACE reads with MiXCR, giving one entry per CDR3 protein. The sample includes over 55,000 distinct CDR3 sequences, about 10% of them seen just once. Source material: PBMCs. The receptor set was obtained from a male donor with HTLV-1-associated myelopathy (HAM/TSP).

This clonotype was detected only a few times. The chain is built from TRBV7-8 and TRBJ2-7; the D gene could be TRBD1 or TRBD2 (6 bases each). V lost 5 bases and J 4 bases, leaving 15 bases between the germline ends. Germline-derived CDR1 and CDR2 are SGHVS and FQNEAQ. This CDR3 has 14 residues. The CDR3 DNA reads TGTGCCAGCAGCCCCGGAGGGGGGATTTACGAGCAGTACTTC. Its translation: CASSPGGGIYEQYF.

In its sample, this clonotype was seen a few times. The chain has TRBV12-3 or TRBV12-4 and TRBJ1-6; D perhaps matches TRBD1 (5 bases). The CDR3 contains 14 residues. Trimming pared 5 bases from V and 6 bases from J, leaving 11 bases between. CDR3 DNA: TGTGCCAGCAGTCTCTCGGGACCTAATTCACCCCTCCACTTT. This codes for CASSLSGPNSPLHF.

This clonotype was detected ten times or more. V usage is TRBV5-1 and J usage is TRBJ2-3; D is ambiguous. This CDR3 contains 14 residues. Germline V lookup: CDR1 SGHRS, CDR2 YFSETQ. Trimming cost V 0 bases and J 0 bases, with 5 bases left between them. The CDR3 reads CASSLEGSTDTQYF. CDR3 DNA: TGCGCCAGCAGCTTGGAAGGTAGCACAGATACGCAGTATTTT.

The table lists this clonotype with many counts. This chain uses TRBV3-1 with TRBJ1-4; 7 nucleotides agree with TRBD1. This CDR3 contains 21 residues. The V segment lost 7 bases and the J segment 8 bases; nucleotides outside the gene matches: 31. Germline V gene data show CDR1 as LGHDT and CDR2 as YNNKEL (reference sequence). The CDR3 DNA reads TGTGCCAGCACCCTAGCCAGTCGGGCCCTTTGGGGTGGGACAGCTAGGGAAAAACTGTTTTTT. Its translation: CASTLASRALWGGTAREKLFF.

This clonotype appeared many times. V gene TRBV5-4 combines with J gene TRBJ2-2, with a weak D call TRBD2 (5 bases). CDR3 length: 16 amino acids. The V end lost 2 bases, the J end lost 7 bases, and 18 bases lay between the germline ends. From germline, CDR1 is SGHNT and CDR2 YYREEE (reference sequence). The DNA for the CDR3 is TGTGCCAGCAGCTTAGGCCTAAAGGGAGTTAGCGGGGAGCTGTTTTTT. As protein: CASSLGLKGVSGELFF.

This clonotype was picked up many times. The chain couples TRBV6-1 to TRBJ2-7, with D maybe TRBD2 (5 bases). The V end was cut by 1 base, the J end by 9 bases, with 7 bases between. The CDR3 totals 11 residues. CDR1 is MNHNS and CDR2 is SASEGT in the germline V gene. The chain's CDR3 is CASSEVRGQYF. CDR3 nucleotides: TGTGCCAGCAGTGAAGTTCGGGGGCAGTACTTC.

Many counts were recorded for this clonotype. The genes are TRBV20-1 and TRBJ2-7; D is uncertain. Germline loops: CDR1 DFQATT, CDR2 SNEGSKA (reference sequence). V lost 1 base, J lost 6 bases, and 7 bases lay in between. The CDR3 runs 11 residues. The CDR3 region has the DNA TGCAGTGCTAGAGGGTCCGGCGAGCAGTACTTC. Encoded protein: CSARGSGEQYF.

This clonotype was detected only a few times. The chain recombines TRBV18 with TRBJ2-2; D ambiguous. Trimming left V 6 bases short and J 1 base short, with 12 bases between. The CDR3 is 15 amino acids. The germline V gene encodes CDR1 KGHSH and CDR2 LQKENI. This CDR3 reads CASSDYYGNTGELFF. DNA of the CDR3: TGTGCCAGCTCCGATTACTATGGGAACACCGGGGAGCTGTTTTTT.

Many counts were recorded for this clonotype. J is TRBJ2-5 and V is TRBV5-1, with 8 positions matching TRBD2. CDR3 length: 15 residues. The junction had 6 bases not matched to a gene; V was cut back by 4 bases and J by 1 base. The germline V gene encodes CDR1 SGHRS and CDR2 YFSETQ. CDR3 DNA: TGCGCCAGCAGCGACGTACGGGGGGGCCAAGAGACCCAGTACTTC. It encodes CASSDVRGGQETQYF. The full variable domain, rest sourced from reference TRBV5-1 and TRBJ2-5, is KAGVTQTPRYLIKTRGQQVTLSCSPISGHRSVSWYQQTPGQGLQFLFEYFSETQRNKGNFPGRFSGRQFSNSRSEMNVSTLELGDSALYLCASSDVRGGQETQYFGPGTRLLVL.

This clonotype was counted ten times or more. V usage is TRBV5-1 and J usage is TRBJ1-1; 9 bases map to TRBD1. Germline assignment: CDR1 SGHRS and CDR2 YFSETQ. The V and J ends lost 3 bases and 7 bases, in that order; junction bases with no gene match: 4. The CDR3 consists of 13 residues. The CDR3 coding sequence is TGCGCCAGCAGCTCGGGACAGGGAGGTGAAGCTTTCTTT. Amino acid sequence: CASSSGQGGEAFF.

The table lists this clonotype with many counts. The J gene is TRBJ1-2, the V gene TRBV20-1; 8 bases agree with TRBD1. The CDR3 extends over 15 amino acids. The germline V gene encodes CDR1 DFQATT and CDR2 SNEGSKA (reference sequence). The ends lost 4 bases at V and 9 bases at J; junction bases unmatched: 16. CDR3 sequence: CSAINFRTGLLSYTF. The CDR3 region has the DNA TGCAGTGCTATCAATTTTAGGACAGGGCTCTTGAGCTACACCTTC.

This clonotype was counted many times. This chain uses TRBV20-1 with TRBJ1-1; D is perhaps TRBD1 (5 bases). CDR3 length: 12 residues. Germline CDR1 reads DFQATT; CDR2 reads SNEGSKA (reference sequence). V was shortened by 1 base and J by 10 bases, with 13 bases between the two germline ends. The CDR3 protein is CSARGMQGPAFF. The DNA for the CDR3 is TGCAGTGCTAGAGGTATGCAGGGACCAGCTTTCTTT.

This clonotype came up a few times. The genes are TRBV11-1 and TRBJ2-2; TRBD2 agrees at 11 bases. Germline assignment: CDR1 SGHAT and CDR2 FQDESV (reference sequence). This CDR3 is built from 15 residues. Unmatched junction bases numbered 3, after V lost 3 bases and J lost 6 bases. The CDR3 protein is CASSFSGGAAGELFF. The CDR3 DNA reads as TGTGCCAGCAGCTTTAGCGGGGGGGCCGCCGGGGAGCTGTTTTTT.

This clonotype was counted ten times or more. The chain recombines TRBV7-8 with TRBJ2-3, with 7 bases matching TRBD2. Germline V lookup: CDR1 SGHVS, CDR2 FQNEAQ. Trimming removed 1 base from V and 2 bases from J; junction bases left unmatched: 9. There are 17 residues in the CDR3. CDR3 residues: CASSLGRGGGFTDTQYF. The CDR3, as DNA: TGTGCCAGCAGCTTAGGACGGGGCGGGGGTTTCACAGATACGCAGTATTTT.

This clonotype was detected ten times or more. The chain employs TRBV15 and TRBJ2-1, with D uncertain. Trimming took off 0 bases at V and 6 bases at J, with 6 bases between the two ends. This CDR3 is built from 13 residues. Germline V gene sequence: CDR1 LNHNV, CDR2 YYDKDF (reference sequence). CDR3 residues: CATSRDSSNEQFF. The CDR3 DNA sequence: TGTGCCACCAGCAGAGACAGCTCCAATGAGCAGTTCTTC.

This clonotype has at least ten counts. V gene TRBV6-5 combines with J gene TRBJ1-5; maybe TRBD1 (5 bases). Germline CDR1 is MNHEY and CDR2 is SVGAGI. V dropped 5 bases and J dropped 7 bases, with 12 bases sitting between them. The CDR3 totals 13 residues. CDR3 bases: TGTGCCAGCAGTCGCGACAGAATCCAGCCCCAGCATTTT. It translates to CASSRDRIQPQHF.

This sequence joins TRBV11-2 and TRBJ2-4, with D possibly matching TRBD2 (5 bases). Deletions cut 3 bases from V and 0 bases from J, with 15 bases between. Germline-derived CDR1 and CDR2 are SGHAT and FQNNGV. The CDR3 is made up of 17 amino acids. CDR3 sequence (DNA): TGTGCCAGCAGCTTGAGGGATACCGGGCTAGCCAAAAACATTCAGTACTTC. Translation gives CASSLRDTGLAKNIQYF.

This clonotype was seen at least ten times. The V gene is TRBV5-1, the J gene TRBJ2-3; 8 nucleotides align to TRBD2. From germline, CDR1 is SGHRS and CDR2 YFSETQ. Trimming took 0 bases from V and 1 from J; bases not matched to a gene: 4. The CDR3 spans 16 residues. The CDR3 reads CASSLGSGGGTDTQYF. CDR3 DNA: TGCGCCAGCAGCTTGGGAAGCGGGGGCGGCACAGATACGCAGTATTTT.

The table lists this clonotype with many counts. The chain employs TRBV7-9 and TRBJ2-5, with 7 bases identical to TRBD1. The CDR3 sequence is 15 residues long. Losses at the gene ends were 5 bases for V and 4 bases for J; bases not matched to a gene: 10. Germline V gene lookup returns CDR1 SEHNR and CDR2 FQNEAQ (reference sequence). CDR3 sequence: CASSIRRQGLETQYF. CDR3 DNA: TGTGCCAGCAGCATACGACGACAGGGTTTAGAGACCCAGTACTTC.

This clonotype appeared many times. This chain uses TRBV7-9 with TRBJ1-2; D ambiguous. There are 11 residues in the CDR3. Germline V lookup: CDR1 SEHNR, CDR2 FQNEAQ (reference sequence). Trimming cost V 5 bases and J 11 bases, with 12 bases left between them. The CDR3 coding sequence is TGTGCCAGCAGCCCCTCTGGTCGGTACACCTTC. As protein: CASSPSGRYTF.

This clonotype was detected many times. This chain joins TRBV4-3 and TRBJ1-1, with a weak D call TRBD1 (6 bases). CDR3 size: 18 residues. Germline-derived CDR1 and CDR2 are LGHNA and YSLEER. Trimming shortened V by 0 bases and J by 5 bases, and 22 bases separated the two germline ends. The chain's CDR3 is CASSQDSGGRGGGTEAFF. The CDR3 coding sequence is TGCGCCAGCAGCCAAGATTCGGGGGGCCGGGGTGGTGGGACTGAAGCTTTCTTT.

This clonotype was recorded a few times. The J gene is TRBJ1-2, the V gene TRBV5-1, with TRBD1 as a possible D gene (5 bases). CDR1 SGHRS and CDR2 YFSETQ come from the germline V gene. The CDR3 extends over 14 amino acids. Trimming cost V 0 bases and J 4 bases, with 10 bases left between them. For the CDR3, the DNA is TGCGCCAGCAGCTTGGGGACATCCGGCTATGGCTACACCTTC. Protein: CASSLGTSGYGYTF.

This chain links TRBV14 with TRBJ2-3; 9 bases line up with TRBD1. After removal of 6 bases from V and 3 bases from J, the junction contained 7 bases not matched to a gene. The CDR3 covers 15 residues. Germline CDR1 reads SGHDN; CDR2 reads FVKESK. The CDR3 coding sequence is TGTGCCAGCAGGCCCGCGACAGGGGGTACAGATACGCAGTATTTT. This gives the protein CASRPATGGTDTQYF. The variable domain in full, completed from reference TRBV14 and TRBJ2-3, reads EAGVTQFPSHSVIEKGQTVTLRCDPISGHDNLYWYRRVMGKEIKFLLHFVKESKQDESGMPNNRFLAERTGGTYSTLKVQPAELEDSGVYFCASRPATGGTDTQYFGPGTRLTVL.

This clonotype was counted at least ten times. V gene TRBV3-1 combines with J gene TRBJ1-2, with D tentatively TRBD1 (5 bases). Germline V gives CDR1 LGHDT, CDR2 YNNKEL (reference sequence). This CDR3 is 16 amino acids long. V lost 3 bases and J 2 bases, leaving 16 bases between the germline ends. CDR3 coding DNA: TGTGCCAGCAGCCACCGCTTTTGGGGCCCCAACTATGGCTACACCTTC. It codes for CASSHRFWGPNYGYTF. Full variable domain (remainder filled in from reference TRBV3-1 and TRBJ1-2): DTAVSQTPKYLVTQMGNDKSIKCEQNLGHDTMYWYKQDSKKFLKIMFSYNNKELIINETVPNRFSPKSPDKAHLNLHINSLELGDSAVYFCASSHRFWGPNYGYTFGSGTRLTVV.

The rearrangement uses TRBV20-1 and TRBJ2-3; TRBD1 matches 7 bases. The trim removed 5 bases at V and 3 bases at J, leaving 8 bases unmatched. The CDR3 spans 14 residues. Germline loops: CDR1 DFQATT, CDR2 SNEGSKA (reference sequence). The CDR3 here is CSASPVQGTDTQYF. CDR3 DNA sequence: TGCAGTGCTTCTCCGGTACAGGGGACAGATACGCAGTATTTT.

This clonotype was recorded many times. The chain carries TRBV6-1 and TRBJ1-5; 8 nucleotides match TRBD1. The CDR3 loop spans 16 amino acids. V lost 4 bases to trimming and J lost 4 bases; unmatched junction nucleotides: 9. Germline CDR1 is MNHNS and CDR2 is SASEGT. CDR3 residues: CASSGHRGSVNQPQHF. DNA for the CDR3: TGTGCCAGCAGTGGTCACAGGGGGTCCGTAAATCAGCCCCAGCATTTT.

This clonotype was recorded many times. J is TRBJ2-2 and V is TRBV19; D not resolved. Looked up from germline, CDR1 is LNHDA and CDR2 is SQIVND (reference sequence). V was cut by 6 bases and J by 3 bases, with 14 bases left in between. This CDR3 has 15 residues. The CDR3 DNA sequence: TGTGCCAGTAGCCCCGCCGGAGTTTACACCGGGGAGCTGTTTTTT. This codes for CASSPAGVYTGELFF.